These T cell receptor beta chains were read from a single sample in a study of regulatory T cells in long-lasting Graves disease. TCRdb fed the multiplex PCR reads into MiXCR, producing one record per CDR3 protein. The sample records roughly 500,000 distinct CDR3 sequences, roughly 21% being singletons. The sample consisted of peripheral blood mononuclear cells (PBMCs), taken when the disease was refractory, from a patient treated with antithyroid drugs. The receptors come from a female donor with Graves disease. Both conserved end residues are part of each CDR3. Fields, in order: D gene, J gene, clone size, V gene, CDR3 protein, CDR3 DNA. D genes are given only for firm matches. Clone sizes are given selectively: once, few, many, or a class where the clone is expanded.

d_gene: -
j_gene: TRBJ1-3
abundance: -
v_gene: TRBV30
CDR3aa: CAWTRGNSGNTIYF
CDR3nt: TGTGCCTGGACGCGGGGGAACTCTGGAAACACCATATATTTT

d_gene: TRBD1
j_gene: TRBJ2-5
abundance: many
v_gene: TRBV7-9
CDR3aa: CASSLPTYERGRQETQYF
CDR3nt: TGTGCCAGCAGCCTACCGACCTATGAAAGGGGGCGTCAAGAGACCCAGTACTTC

d_gene: -
j_gene: TRBJ1-2
abundance: many
v_gene: TRBV27
CDR3aa: CASRSNPDDLYGYTF
CDR3nt: TGTGCCAGCAGATCTAACCCTGACGACCTCTATGGCTACACCTTC

d_gene: TRBD1
j_gene: TRBJ1-5
abundance: -
v_gene: TRBV20-1
CDR3aa: CSATTDRAVQPQHF
CDR3nt: TGCAGTGCTACCACGGACAGGGCGGTTCAGCCCCAGCATTTT

d_gene: TRBD2
j_gene: TRBJ2-2
abundance: many
v_gene: TRBV27
CDR3aa: CASSPPGGSGELFF
CDR3nt: TGTGCCAGCTCACCCCCCGGGGGGTCCGGGGAGCTGTTTTTT

d_gene: TRBD1
j_gene: TRBJ2-7
abundance: few
v_gene: TRBV13
CDR3aa: CASSSGTGVEKQYF
CDR3nt: TGTGCCAGCAGCTCCGGGACAGGGGTTGAAAAGCAGTACTTC

d_gene: -
j_gene: TRBJ2-7
abundance: -
v_gene: TRBV6-2/TRBV6-3
CDR3aa: CASSKAPGVYEQYF
CDR3nt: TGTGCCAGCAGTAAAGCCCCGGGGGTCTACGAGCAGTACTTC

d_gene: -
j_gene: TRBJ2-5
abundance: many
v_gene: TRBV7-9
CDR3aa: CASSLAPEETQYF
CDR3nt: TGTGCCAGCAGCTTAGCGCCGGAAGAGACCCAGTACTTC

d_gene: -
j_gene: TRBJ2-7
abundance: few
v_gene: TRBV7-9
CDR3aa: CASSLGRRGSYEQYF
CDR3nt: TGTGCCAGCAGCCTTGGAAGAAGGGGGTCCTACGAGCAGTACTTC

d_gene: TRBD2
j_gene: TRBJ2-3
abundance: -
v_gene: TRBV11-2
CDR3aa: CASSPVPPTSVSTNTQYF
CDR3nt: TGTGCCAGCAGCCCGGTCCCACCGACTAGCGTGAGCACAAATACGCAGTATTTT

d_gene: TRBD1
j_gene: TRBJ2-7
abundance: many
v_gene: TRBV6-1
CDR3aa: CASRRDSVTYEQYF
CDR3nt: TGTGCCAGCAGACGGGACAGTGTAACCTACGAGCAGTACTTC

d_gene: -
j_gene: TRBJ2-5
abundance: many
v_gene: TRBV20-1
CDR3aa: CSARDFGPDQGTQYF
CDR3nt: TGCAGTGCTAGAGATTTCGGGCCGGACCAAGGGACCCAGTACTTC

d_gene: -
j_gene: TRBJ2-5
abundance: many
v_gene: TRBV2
CDR3aa: CASSETGFQETQYF
CDR3nt: TGTGCCAGCAGTGAAACAGGTTTCCAAGAGACCCAGTACTTC

d_gene: -
j_gene: TRBJ2-7
abundance: -
v_gene: TRBV7-9
CDR3aa: CASSFPGRPSYEQYF
CDR3nt: TGTGCCAGCAGCTTTCCGGGACGGCCGTCCTACGAGCAGTACTTC

d_gene: TRBD2
j_gene: TRBJ2-5
abundance: many
v_gene: TRBV6-5
CDR3aa: CASSSLAGGRETQYF
CDR3nt: TGTGCCAGCAGTTCACTAGCGGGAGGACGAGAGACCCAGTACTTC

d_gene: -
j_gene: TRBJ1-2
abundance: many
v_gene: TRBV14
CDR3aa: CASSVGGGSYGYTF
CDR3nt: TGTGCCAGCAGCGTCGGAGGGGGAAGCTATGGCTACACCTTC

d_gene: TRBD1
j_gene: TRBJ2-5
abundance: few
v_gene: TRBV7-7
CDR3aa: CASSPRDRLQETQYF
CDR3nt: TGTGCTAGCAGCCCCCGGGACAGGCTCCAAGAGACCCAGTACTTC

d_gene: TRBD1
j_gene: TRBJ1-5
abundance: few
v_gene: TRBV27
CDR3aa: CASSPWTGDQPQHF
CDR3nt: TGTGCCAGCAGCCCATGGACAGGGGATCAGCCCCAGCATTTT

d_gene: TRBD2
j_gene: TRBJ2-1
abundance: few
v_gene: TRBV28
CDR3aa: CASNPLAGGSYNEQFF
CDR3nt: TGTGCCAGCAATCCTCTAGCGGGAGGCTCCTACAATGAGCAGTTCTTC

d_gene: -
j_gene: TRBJ1-3
abundance: few
v_gene: TRBV20-1
CDR3aa: CSARRQHSGNTIYF
CDR3nt: TGCAGTGCTAGGAGGCAGCACTCTGGAAACACCATATATTTT

d_gene: -
j_gene: TRBJ1-5
abundance: many
v_gene: TRBV27
CDR3aa: CASSSHGNNQPQHF
CDR3nt: TGTGCCAGCAGTTCTCACGGGAACAATCAGCCCCAGCATTTT

d_gene: TRBD2
j_gene: TRBJ2-7
abundance: -
v_gene: TRBV7-6
CDR3aa: CASSLGTSILYF
CDR3nt: TGTGCCAGCAGCTTAGGGACTAGCATACTGTACTTC

d_gene: TRBD2
j_gene: TRBJ2-5
abundance: -
v_gene: TRBV7-2
CDR3aa: CASSVQTSGAQETQYF
CDR3nt: TGTGCCAGCAGCGTTCAGACTAGCGGGGCGCAAGAGACCCAGTACTTC

d_gene: -
j_gene: TRBJ1-5
abundance: -
v_gene: TRBV19
CDR3aa: CASSIARGKLSNQPQHF
CDR3nt: TGTGCCAGTAGTATAGCTCGGGGGAAACTTAGCAATCAGCCCCAGCATTTT

d_gene: TRBD2
j_gene: TRBJ2-1
abundance: -
v_gene: TRBV28
CDR3aa: CASSLLPGLAGENEQFF
CDR3nt: TGTGCCAGCAGTTTACTTCCCGGGCTAGCGGGAGAAAATGAGCAGTTCTTC

d_gene: TRBD1
j_gene: TRBJ1-1
abundance: few
v_gene: TRBV6-2/TRBV6-3
CDR3aa: CASSYSTGGRTEAFF
CDR3nt: TGTGCCAGCAGTTATTCCACAGGGGGTCGCACTGAAGCTTTCTTT

d_gene: -
j_gene: TRBJ1-5
abundance: many
v_gene: TRBV6-5
CDR3aa: CASSYPEQNQPQHF
CDR3nt: TGTGCCAGCAGTTACCCGGAACAGAATCAGCCCCAGCATTTT

d_gene: -
j_gene: TRBJ1-2
abundance: -
v_gene: TRBV28
CDR3aa: CASRPGHSFFYGYTF
CDR3nt: TGTGCCAGCAGGCCGGGACATTCTTTCTTCTATGGCTACACCTTC

d_gene: -
j_gene: TRBJ1-1
abundance: -
v_gene: TRBV29-1
CDR3aa: CSVGVAGWGTEAFF
CDR3nt: TGCAGCGTTGGGGTCGCCGGTTGGGGCACTGAAGCTTTCTTT

d_gene: -
j_gene: TRBJ1-5
abundance: -
v_gene: TRBV6-1
CDR3aa: CASSPRPAGQPQHF
CDR3nt: TGTGCCAGCAGTCCTCGTCCGGCTGGGCAGCCCCAGCATTTT

d_gene: -
j_gene: TRBJ2-7
abundance: -
v_gene: TRBV7-9
CDR3aa: CASSPETRIYEQYF
CDR3nt: TGTGCCAGCAGCCCGGAGACTAGGATTTACGAGCAGTACTTC

d_gene: -
j_gene: TRBJ1-2
abundance: many
v_gene: TRBV11-2
CDR3aa: CASSSGRGYGYTF
CDR3nt: TGTGCCAGCAGCTCCGGACGGGGCTATGGCTACACCTTC

d_gene: TRBD2
j_gene: TRBJ2-7
abundance: few
v_gene: TRBV3-1
CDR3aa: CASSQNPSGGRDYEQYF
CDR3nt: TGTGCCAGCAGCCAAAATCCTAGCGGGGGGCGGGACTACGAGCAGTACTTC

d_gene: -
j_gene: TRBJ2-1
abundance: -
v_gene: TRBV14
CDR3aa: CASSQDWGLRNEQFF
CDR3nt: TGTGCCAGCAGCCAAGATTGGGGATTACGAAATGAGCAGTTCTTC

d_gene: -
j_gene: TRBJ2-2
abundance: few
v_gene: TRBV9
CDR3aa: CASSVEGALNTGELFF
CDR3nt: TGTGCCAGCAGCGTAGAAGGGGCCCTTAACACCGGGGAGCTGTTTTTT

d_gene: -
j_gene: TRBJ1-2
abundance: few
v_gene: TRBV4-1
CDR3aa: CASSQDSSRDGYTF
CDR3nt: TGCGCCAGCAGCCAAGATTCGTCTAGAGATGGCTACACCTTC

d_gene: TRBD1
j_gene: TRBJ1-4
abundance: many
v_gene: TRBV11-2
CDR3aa: CASSTVSGQNNEKLFF
CDR3nt: TGTGCCAGCAGCACCGTTTCGGGACAGAATAATGAAAAACTGTTTTTT

d_gene: TRBD1
j_gene: TRBJ1-4
abundance: many
v_gene: TRBV29-1
CDR3aa: CSASSGTGNEKLFF
CDR3nt: TGCAGCGCTTCCTCCGGGACAGGGAATGAAAAACTGTTTTTT

d_gene: -
j_gene: TRBJ1-4
abundance: many
v_gene: TRBV2
CDR3aa: CASSEQGAWGKLFF
CDR3nt: TGTGCCAGCAGTGAACAGGGCGCCTGGGGAAAACTGTTTTTT

d_gene: -
j_gene: TRBJ1-1
abundance: -
v_gene: TRBV10-3
CDR3aa: CAISPGTMNTEAFF
CDR3nt: TGTGCCATCAGTCCAGGGACGATGAACACTGAAGCTTTCTTT

d_gene: TRBD2
j_gene: TRBJ2-3
abundance: -
v_gene: TRBV10-3
CDR3aa: CAISDGTSEDTQYF
CDR3nt: TGTGCCATCAGTGACGGTACTAGCGAGGATACGCAGTATTTT

d_gene: -
j_gene: TRBJ1-1
abundance: many
v_gene: TRBV12-3/TRBV12-4
CDR3aa: CASSPTGRSEAFF
CDR3nt: TGTGCCAGCAGCCCCACAGGTAGGAGTGAAGCTTTCTTT

d_gene: -
j_gene: TRBJ2-3
abundance: -
v_gene: TRBV24-1
CDR3aa: CATVDTTDTQYF
CDR3nt: TGTGCCACCGTGGACACTACAGATACGCAGTATTTT

d_gene: TRBD2
j_gene: TRBJ2-7
abundance: -
v_gene: TRBV28
CDR3aa: CASSEGLAGGYYEQYF
CDR3nt: TGTGCCAGCAGTGAGGGACTAGCGGGGGGATACTACGAGCAGTACTTC

d_gene: TRBD1
j_gene: TRBJ2-1
abundance: -
v_gene: TRBV19
CDR3aa: CASGTGGFINEQFF
CDR3nt: TGTGCCAGTGGGACAGGGGGCTTCATAAATGAGCAGTTCTTC

d_gene: -
j_gene: TRBJ1-6
abundance: few
v_gene: TRBV7-9
CDR3aa: CASNLRGPLHF
CDR3nt: TGTGCCAGCAACCTCAGGGGACCCCTCCACTTT

d_gene: TRBD2
j_gene: TRBJ2-7
abundance: few
v_gene: TRBV19
CDR3aa: CASSATSGEVVEQYF
CDR3nt: TGTGCCAGTAGCGCGACTAGCGGGGAGGTGGTCGAGCAGTACTTC

d_gene: TRBD1
j_gene: TRBJ1-1
abundance: many
v_gene: TRBV24-1
CDR3aa: CATSDEDRPTEAFF
CDR3nt: TGTGCCACCAGTGACGAGGACAGGCCGACTGAAGCTTTCTTT

d_gene: -
j_gene: TRBJ1-1
abundance: -
v_gene: TRBV19
CDR3aa: CASSIGAGATEAFF
CDR3nt: TGTGCCAGTAGTATAGGGGCAGGGGCCACTGAAGCTTTCTTT